This TCR beta chain was profiled in a study of CD8 T cells in Susac syndrome. A quantity of about 0.5 to 1 ug RNA underwent reverse transcription using random hexamers. TCRdb re-called the immunoSEQ multiplex PCR reads with MiXCR, one entry per CDR3 protein. Of roughly 80,000 distinct CDR3 sequences in the sample, 85% to 95% were seen once. V was trimmed by 8 bases and J by 4 bases, leaving 15 bases between them. In germline, CDR1 is MNHEY, CDR2 SMNVEV (reference sequence). The CDR3 contains 14 residues. This clonotype was obtained from a human donor in good health. The V gene is TRBV27, the J gene TRBJ1-3, with TRBD1 as a possible D gene (5 bases). Sequenced material: CD8+ T cells from PBMCs. CDR3 residues: CASGPLGVGNTIYF. CDR3 nucleotides: TGTGCCAGCGGCCCTTTGGGGGTCGGAAACACCATATATTTT.